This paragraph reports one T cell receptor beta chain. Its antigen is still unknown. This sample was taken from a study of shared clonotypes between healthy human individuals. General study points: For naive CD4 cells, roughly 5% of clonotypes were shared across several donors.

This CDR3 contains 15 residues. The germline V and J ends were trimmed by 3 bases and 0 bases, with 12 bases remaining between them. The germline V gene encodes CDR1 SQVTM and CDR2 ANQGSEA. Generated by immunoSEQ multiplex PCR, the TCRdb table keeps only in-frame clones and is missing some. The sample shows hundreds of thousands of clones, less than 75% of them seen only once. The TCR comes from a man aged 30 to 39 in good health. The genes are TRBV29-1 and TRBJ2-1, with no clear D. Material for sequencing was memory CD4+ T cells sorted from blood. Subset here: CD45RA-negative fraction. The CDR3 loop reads CSVEQTSSSYNEQFF. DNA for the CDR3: TGCAGCGTTGAGCAGACATCGAGCTCCTACAATGAGCAGTTCTTC.